The 27 T cell receptor beta chains listed next were all sequenced from one sample in a study of T cell repertoires in cytomegalovirus infection. TCRdb analysed the reads with MiXCR anew, one entry per CDR3 protein. The sample carries 450,000 to 550,000 distinct CDR3 sequences, approximately 15% recorded once. Specimen: CD8+ T cells from PBMCs. The receptors were sampled from a human donor in good health (CMV status not recorded). Some clones in this sample may be carry-over from other donors' samples.

This clonotype was detected ten times or more. Relative to the germline gene, one junction end is altered; a read error may explain this. The rearrangement uses TRBV28 and TRBJ2-5, with 8 bases lining up with TRBD1. The germline gives CDR1 MDHEN, CDR2 SYDVKM. The CDR3 consists of 16 residues. CDR3 sequence: CASSTPPGQEREAQYF. In nucleotides, the CDR3 is TGTGCCAGCAGCACTCCCCCGGGACAGGAGAGAGAGGCCCAGTACTTC.

The chain employs TRBV5-5 and TRBJ2-7; 8 bases are shared with TRBD1. The CDR3 has 16 residues. Germline CDR1 is SGHKS and CDR2 is YYEKEE (reference sequence). V dropped 4 bases and J dropped 0; count of bases not matched to a gene: 9. The CDR3 reads CASSGPEQGGSYEQYF. CDR3 coding DNA: TGTGCCAGCAGCGGCCCGGAACAGGGGGGCTCCTACGAGCAGTACTTC.

Of note for this clonotype: This clone may be a read error of a much larger clone one base away. V and J are TRBV11-2 and TRBJ1-1; 11 bases are shared with TRBD1. The germline CDR1 and CDR2 sequences are SGHAT and FQNNGV. The CDR3 contains 16 residues. CDR3 DNA sequence: TGTGCCAGCAGCTTAAGGGGACAGGGGGTGGACACTGTAGCTTTCTTT. The encoded protein is CASSLRGQGVDTVAFF.

This clonotype was found many times. This chain connects TRBV28 to TRBJ1-2, with unresolved D. Per germline, CDR1 MDHEN and CDR2 SYDVKM. V lost 8 bases, J lost 4 bases, and 8 bases lay in between. The CDR3 runs to 11 residues. The CDR3 DNA is TGTGCCAGCGACGGGGTCTATGGCTACACCTTC. The encoded protein is CASDGVYGYTF.

The chain employs TRBV20-1 and TRBJ2-7; D could derive from TRBD1 or TRBD2 (6 bases each). Germline V CDR1 and CDR2: DFQATT, SNEGSKA (reference sequence). The CDR3 sequence is 15 residues long. Trimming shortened V by 3 bases and J by 3 bases, and 18 bases separated the two germline ends. In DNA form, the CDR3 reads TGCAGTGCTAGGGGGGGCGGGGCCAGGTTCTACGAGCAGTACTTC. Translating gives CSARGGGARFYEQYF.

The chain employs TRBV2 and TRBJ1-2, with D tentatively TRBD1 (5 bases). Looked up from germline, CDR1 is SNHLY and CDR2 is FYNNEI. Trimming stripped 8 bases from V and 6 bases from J, with 16 bases between. This CDR3 region has 13 residues. CDR3 in amino acids: CASRDAWDDGYTF. In DNA form, the CDR3 reads TGTGCCAGCCGGGACGCTTGGGACGATGGCTACACCTTC. The whole variable domain, filled in from reference TRBV2 and TRBJ1-2, reads EPEVTQTPSHQVTQMGQEVILRCVPISNHLYFYWYRQILGQKVEFLVSFYNNEISEKSEIFDDQFSVERPDGSNFTLKIRSTKLEDSAMYFCASRDAWDDGYTFGSGTRLTVV.

This chain links TRBV25-1 with TRBJ1-1; D call uncertain. Trimming stripped 1 base from V and 0 bases from J, with 12 bases between. Germline V gives CDR1 MGHDK, CDR2 SYGVNS. The CDR3 runs to 16 residues. The CDR3: CASSEFRSPMNTEAFF. Here the CDR3 DNA reads TGTGCCAGCAGTGAATTCAGGTCCCCGATGAACACTGAAGCTTTCTTT.

This clonotype has at least ten counts. The J gene is TRBJ2-3, the V gene TRBV7-8; the match to TRBD2 covers 10 bases. Unmatched junction bases numbered 9, after V lost 3 bases and J lost 6 bases. The germline V gene has CDR1 SGHVS and CDR2 FQNEAQ. The CDR3 extends over 16 amino acids. The CDR3 sequence is CASSFSALAGLDTQYF. CDR3 bases: TGTGCCAGCAGCTTTTCCGCACTAGCGGGACTGGATACGCAGTATTTT. The variable domain in full, with the rest retrieved from reference TRBV7-8 and TRBJ2-3, is GAGVSQSPRYKVAKRGQDVALRCDPISGHVSLFWYQQALGQGPEFLTYFQNEAQLDKSGLPSDRFFAERPEGSVSTLKIQRTQQEDSAVYLCASSFSALAGLDTQYFGPGTRLTVL.

This clonotype has ten or more counts. The genes are TRBV7-9 and TRBJ1-2, with D possibly being TRBD1 (6 bases). Germline V lookup: CDR1 SEHNR, CDR2 FQNEAQ (reference sequence). V was pared by 7 bases and J by 14 bases, with 20 bases between. This CDR3 region has 12 residues. The CDR3 region has the DNA TGTGCCAGCACCCCGGGGAGGGACACTCGGACCTTC. It translates to CASTPGRDTRTF.

This clonotype was seen a handful of times. The chain carries TRBV12-3 or TRBV12-4 and TRBJ1-2; D is unclear. The CDR3 is made up of 15 amino acids. The V end was cut by 4 bases, the J end by 6 bases, with 18 bases between. The CDR3 sequence is CASSWSGRERDGYTF. DNA of the CDR3: TGTGCCAGCAGTTGGTCAGGACGGGAAAGAGATGGCTACACCTTC.

This clonotype was seen ten or more times. The gene calls are TRBV7-2 and TRBJ2-5; D perhaps matches TRBD2 (7 bases). With 3 bases removed from V and 1 base from J, the gap between germline ends came to 12 bases. CDR3 length: 15 amino acids. Germline CDR1 SGHTA, CDR2 FQGNSA. The DNA for the CDR3 is TGTGCCAGCAGCTTCGGCGGGGGCTTCCAAGAGACCCAGTACTTC. Encoded protein: CASSFGGGFQETQYF.

This clonotype came up many times. V gene TRBV11-2 combines with J gene TRBJ1-3; the D gene is possibly TRBD1 (5 bases). Germline V gives CDR1 SGHAT, CDR2 FQNNGV. CDR3 length: 17 residues. Trimming took off 4 bases at V and 6 bases at J, with 22 bases between the two ends. Written as DNA, the CDR3 is TGTGCCAGCAGCTCTTACCCCACGAAGCAGGGATCAAACACCATATATTTT. This gives the protein CASSSYPTKQGSNTIYF.

There are many counts of this clonotype. The chain is built from TRBV28 and TRBJ2-7; tentative D call: TRBD2 (5 bases). CDR1 and CDR2 (germline): MDHEN, SYDVKM. The V gene lost 3 bases and the J gene lost 5 bases, with 14 bases spanning the gap. The CDR3 runs 14 residues. The CDR3 DNA sequence: TGTGCCAGCAGTTTTGAGCGGTTTAAGAACGAGCAGTACTTC. The encoded protein is CASSFERFKNEQYF.

The table lists this clonotype with many counts. The CDR3 DNA follows: TGTGCCAGCAGGTCTAGCGGGACAATGATTAAGCAGTTCTTC. The encoded protein is CASRSSGTMIKQFF. The chain links TRBV12-3 or TRBV12-4 to TRBJ2-1; 9 bases fit TRBD2. The CDR3 runs 14 residues. J gave up 11 bases and V 6 bases, and 11 bases lay outside the gene matches.

This clonotype was seen ten or more times. The chain has TRBV7-2 and TRBJ2-7; 7 bases map to TRBD2. Trimming at V came to 4 bases and at J to 2 bases, leaving 2 bases not matched to a gene. The CDR3 totals 13 residues. Germline V gene lookup returns CDR1 SGHTA and CDR2 FQGNSA. The CDR3 bases are TGTGCCAGCAGCTCAAGCGGGGCCTACGAGCAGTACTTC. It is translated as CASSSSGAYEQYF.

This clonotype was found many times. The chain recombines TRBV6-5 with TRBJ2-3; D is unclear. V lost 0 bases and J lost 0, with 7 bases in between. CDR1 is MNHEY, CDR2 SVGAGI, per germline. The CDR3 is made up of 15 amino acids. CDR3 sequence reads: CASSYSTGSTDTQYF. Here the CDR3 DNA reads TGTGCCAGCAGTTACTCGACGGGTAGCACAGATACGCAGTATTTT.

The chain is built from TRBV6-4 and TRBJ1-1; a weak D match, TRBD1 (5 bases). The CDR3 is 13 residues long. Germline V gene lookup returns CDR1 MRHNA and CDR2 SNTAGT. V was pared by 8 bases and J by 4 bases, with 14 bases between. CDR3 amino acids: CASGHPSGTEAFF. The CDR3 nucleotides are TGTGCCAGCGGACATCCGAGTGGCACTGAAGCTTTCTTT.

The chain couples TRBV11-2 to TRBJ2-1; no firm D call. The CDR3 has 14 amino acids. V gave up 4 bases and J gave up 3 bases, with 10 bases separating them. The V gene's germline CDR1 is SGHAT and CDR2 FQNNGV. DNA for the CDR3: TGTGCCAGCAGCTATCTAGAGAGCTACAATGAGCAGTTCTTC. The encoded protein is CASSYLESYNEQFF.

This clonotype was seen at least ten times. The chain combines TRBV6-5 with TRBJ2-5; 9 nucleotides agree with TRBD1. V lost 7 bases, J lost 3 bases, and 9 bases stayed unmatched. This CDR3 has 15 amino acids. Germline V gene sequence: CDR1 MNHEY, CDR2 SVGAGI. Here the CDR3 DNA reads TGTGCCAGCACCAACCTACGGGACAGGGAAGAGACCCAGTACTTC. It specifies CASTNLRDREETQYF.

This clonotype was counted ten times or more. This chain connects TRBV12-3 or TRBV12-4 to TRBJ1-3, with 7 positions matching TRBD1. The J segment lost 0 bases and the V segment lost 10 bases, leaving 12 bases of the junction unmatched. CDR3 length: 16 amino acids. The CDR3 nucleotides read TGTGCCAACCGAGACAGGGCCCAATCCTCTGGAAACACCATATATTTT. This codes for CANRDRAQSSGNTIYF.

This clonotype was counted many times. V gene TRBV27 combines with J gene TRBJ2-5; 9 nucleotides match TRBD1. Per the germline V gene, CDR1 is MNHEY and CDR2 is SMNVEV (reference sequence). The length of the CDR3 is 15 residues. V lost 6 bases to trimming and J lost 5 bases; unmatched junction nucleotides: 10. CDR3 in amino acids: CASRPTGGRGETQYF. For the CDR3, the DNA is TGTGCCAGCAGGCCTACAGGGGGCAGGGGGGAGACCCAGTACTTC.

This clonotype was recorded at least ten times. The chain is built from TRBV7-9 and TRBJ2-7; D gene unclear. With 9 bases removed from V and 1 base from J, the gap between germline ends came to 10 bases. CDR3 size: 12 residues. From germline, CDR1 is SEHNR and CDR2 FQNEAQ (reference sequence). The CDR3 here is CASNLMSYEQYF. CDR3 bases: TGTGCCAGTAACCTGATGTCCTACGAGCAGTACTTC. The variable domain in full, with the rest retrieved from reference TRBV7-9 and TRBJ2-7, is DTGVSQNPRHKITKRGQNVTFRCDPISEHNRLYWYRQTLGQGPEFLTYFQNEAQLEKSRLLSDRFSAERPKGSFSTLEIQRTEQGDSAMYLCASNLMSYEQYFGPGTRLTVT.

This clonotype was seen repeatedly, ten times or more. This chain joins TRBV19 and TRBJ2-1; 9 bases are shared with TRBD2. J lost 3 bases, V lost 11 bases, and 20 bases had no gene match. This CDR3 is 18 amino acids long. From germline, CDR1 is LNHDA and CDR2 SQIVND (reference sequence). CDR3 in amino acids: CASQALRRETSGYNEQFF. The CDR3 DNA follows: TGTGCCTCTCAGGCCTTACGAAGGGAGACTAGCGGCTACAATGAGCAGTTCTTC.

V is TRBV2 and J is TRBJ2-7; D is possibly TRBD1 (7 bases). Germline V gene data show CDR1 as SNHLY and CDR2 as FYNNEI. This CDR3 contains 13 residues. V shed 6 bases and J shed 6 bases, with 15 bases lying between them. As DNA, the CDR3 is TGTGCCAGCAGCAAATGGGGGGACAGCGAGCAGTACTTC. It yields the protein CASSKWGDSEQYF.

This clonotype was detected many times. The genes are TRBV11-2 and TRBJ1-1; weak D call: TRBD1 (5 bases). V lost 3 bases to trimming and J lost 1 base, with 18 bases between them. The CDR3 covers 17 residues. Germline V gene sequence: CDR1 SGHAT, CDR2 FQNNGV. The CDR3 DNA reads TGTGCCAGCAGCTTGTGGGAGGTGGGGGGAAAGAACACTGAAGCTTTCTTT. It encodes CASSLWEVGGKNTEAFF.

Many counts were recorded for this clonotype. V gene TRBV6-1 combines with J gene TRBJ2-5, with 11 bases aligning to TRBD1. The germline V gene has CDR1 MNHNS and CDR2 SASEGT. The J segment lost 3 bases and the V segment lost 4 bases, leaving 19 bases of the junction unmatched. The length of the CDR3 is 20 residues. The CDR3 bases are TGTGCCAGCAGTGTTTCTGGGACAGGGGGAACGTACTGGGCCGAAGAGACCCAGTACTTC. Protein: CASSVSGTGGTYWAEETQYF.

This chain connects TRBV12-5 to TRBJ1-1, with a weak D call TRBD1 (6 bases). The germline V gene encodes CDR1 LGHNT and CDR2 FRNRAP. V lost 0 bases, J lost 0 bases, and 14 bases lay in between. The CDR3 contains 17 residues. The DNA of the CDR3 is TGTGCTAGTGGTTTGGTACTTCTGGACAGCTTGAACACTGAAGCTTTCTTT. Translation: CASGLVLLDSLNTEAFF.